This T cell receptor (beta chain) was recorded in a study of metastatic and nonmetastatic thyroid tumors. On the study more broadly: Repertoire data that came from the blood and tumor or nodule tissue of malignant and benign thyroid patients were compared.

Germline CDR1 reads MDHEN; CDR2 reads SYDVKM. This CDR3 comprises 13 residues. Authors' analysis steps: A classifier for distant metastasis in papillary thyroid cancer was constructed using CDR3 differences observed across clinicopathological groups. TCRdb re-processed the PCR reads through MiXCR. Here the V and J calls rest on TCRdb's processing, not on the authors' analysis. This sample has a few thousand clones, with about 30% found just once. Points from the study as a whole: The reported finding was significantly higher TCR beta diversity in malignant thyroid tumors relative to benign nodules, in blood and tumor.

This clone was found a few times. Its antigen is not known. The junction does not match germline at one end; this may be a read error. This CDR3 is also generated by other DNA sequences in the sample. Ahead of thyroid surgery, no patient had received treatment of any kind. This sequence was found in a female donor with papillary thyroid cancer or a benign thyroid nodule (not recorded which). Some clones in this sample may be carry-over from other donors' samples. Sequences were obtained from adjacent normal tissue. V usage is TRBV28 and J usage is TRBJ1-5; the D is unclear. The CDR3 DNA follows: TGCGCCAGCAGTTTTGACAGCAATCAGCCCCAGCATTTT. This gives the protein CASSFDSNQPQHF.